This T cell receptor (beta chain) was documented in a study of shared clonotypes between healthy human individuals. Clones were sequenced by immunoSEQ multiplex PCR, and TCRdb holds only the in-frame ones, with some missing. This table has some 630,000 clones, around 96% appearing once. CD45RO-negative cells were positively selected for CCR7, leaving out terminally differentiated effector memory CD45RA+ cells. The junction had 4 bases not matched to a gene; V was cut back by 3 bases and J by 12 bases. The germline gives CDR1 MGHDK, CDR2 SYGVNS. The CDR3 is 12 residues long. The chain is built from TRBV25-1 and TRBJ2-1; TRBD2 matches at 8 bases. This clonotype was sampled from a woman aged 25 to 39 in good health. Sequenced input: naive CD8+ T cells sorted from blood. CDR3 in DNA: TGTGCCAGCAGTGAGGGACTAGGGGTGCAGTTCTTC. It codes for CASSEGLGVQFF.